Listed below are T cell receptor beta chains from one sample, sequenced in a study of T cells in Graves' hyperthyroidism and ophthalmopathy. Each CDR3 protein is one row after TCRdb ran MiXCR on the multiplex PCR reads. The sample includes under 300,000 distinct CDR3 sequences, 20% to 25% of them seen just once. Sequencing input: blood. Receptor source: a man aged 30-40 years with Graves' ophthalmopathy. Each CDR3 is given with its conserved first and last residue. D genes are given only for firm matches. Only part of the rows carry a size: once, few, many, or a class if the clone is expanded.

TRBJ1-1	TRBD1	once	TRBV28	TGTGCCAGCAGGGCGGGACAGGGCCCCACTGAAGCTTTCTTT	CASRAGQGPTEAFF
TRBJ1-3	-	once	TRBV9	TGTGCCAGCAGTCCGACGTCGGTCGGCGGAAGCACCATATATTTT	CASSPTSVGGSTIYF
TRBJ2-5	-	-	TRBV2	TGTGCCAGCAGTCCCTCGGCAGTGGTGGAGACCCAGTACTTC	CASSPSAVVETQYF
TRBJ1-3	TRBD1	many	TRBV30	TGTGCCTGGAGTCCGACAGGGACCACCATATATTTT	CAWSPTGTTIYF
TRBJ2-5	-	-	TRBV28	TGTGCCAGCAGTTTATACGATCATGAGACCCAGTACTTC	CASSLYDHETQYF
TRBJ2-5	-	-	TRBV7-2	TGTGCCAGCAGCTTTCAAGGAGGGGGAGGCGAGACCCAGTACTTC	CASSFQGGGGETQYF
TRBJ2-7	-	-	TRBV15	TGTGCCATCACCCGGGGGAATCGGTACGAGCAGTACTTC	CAITRGNRYEQYF
TRBJ2-7	-	many	TRBV6-1	TGTGCCAGCAGTGTGGACAGCTCCTACGAGCAGTACTTC	CASSVDSSYEQYF
TRBJ2-5	-	-	TRBV28	TGTGCCAGCAGTGCCCCGGGATTCCAAGAGACCCAGTACTTC	CASSAPGFQETQYF
TRBJ2-1	TRBD2	-	TRBV6-5	TGTGCCAGCAGTTACTCCCTTAGCGGGAAAACTCGTGTTAATGAGCAGTTCTTC	CASSYSLSGKTRVNEQFF